The 31 T cell receptor beta chains presented below share a single source sample, sequenced in a study of blood T cell repertoires in COVID-19. The table came from immunoSEQ multiplex PCR; TCRdb's copy has only in-frame clones and leaves some out. The repertoire holds some 190,000 clones, 82% seen once, with roughly a tenth in the top ten. Specimen: peripheral blood. Source of these receptors: a woman of 80 years or more with active or convalescent COVID-19.

V usage is TRBV29-1 and J usage is TRBJ2-2; D is possibly TRBD1 (7 bases). V gave up 7 bases and J gave up 3 bases, with 15 bases separating them. CDR3 size: 14 residues. In germline, CDR1 is SQVTM, CDR2 ANQGSEA. The CDR3 region has the DNA TGCAGCGCCGACACAGGGGACTACACCGGGGAGCTGTTTTTT. Its protein product is CSADTGDYTGELFF.

This chain joins TRBV28 and TRBJ1-3, with D hard to call. Trimming pared 5 bases from V and 0 bases from J, leaving 11 bases between. CDR3 length: 15 residues. Germline CDR1 reads MDHEN; CDR2 reads SYDVKM. CDR3 nucleotide sequence: TGTGCCAGCAGTCCCGCCCCACTCTCTGGAAACACCATATATTTT. It is translated as CASSPAPLSGNTIYF.

This sequence joins TRBV28 and TRBJ2-5, with D uncertain. Per the germline V gene, CDR1 is MDHEN and CDR2 is SYDVKM. The V end lost 7 bases, the J end lost 3 bases, and 9 bases lay between the germline ends. This CDR3 has 12 amino acids. CDR3 loop: CASTSVEETQYF. In DNA, the CDR3 is TGTGCCAGCACATCGGTAGAAGAGACCCAGTACTTC.

This clone appeared a few times. The chain combines TRBV6-5 with TRBJ1-3, with no clear D. With 6 bases removed from V and 11 bases from J, the gap between germline ends came to 11 bases. Germline CDR1 is MNHEY and CDR2 is SVGAGI. The length of the CDR3 is 11 residues. In DNA, the CDR3 is TGTGCCAGCAGGTCCGGGGAGGCCATATATTTT. It specifies CASRSGEAIYF.

The rearrangement links TRBV2 to TRBJ2-2, with a tentative D call TRBD2 (5 bases). The germline V and J ends were trimmed by 4 bases and 7 bases, with 10 bases remaining between them. Per the germline V gene, CDR1 is SNHLY and CDR2 is FYNNEI. The CDR3 loop spans 13 amino acids. The CDR3 region has the DNA TGTGCCAGCAGTGCCTCCGAGGGCGGGGAGCTGTTTTTT. The encoded protein is CASSASEGGELFF.

This clone appeared once. The chain couples TRBV7-9 to TRBJ1-2; D may be TRBD1 (5 bases). Germline CDR1 SEHNR, CDR2 FQNEAQ (reference sequence). CDR3 length: 14 amino acids. Trimming stripped 5 bases from V and 6 bases from J, with 16 bases between. CDR3 nucleotide sequence: TGTGCCAGCAGCGTGGGACGGAGGGCGAATGGCTACACCTTC. Its protein product is CASSVGRRANGYTF.

The chain uses TRBV15 and TRBJ1-4; a weak D match, TRBD1 (5 bases). This CDR3 comprises 15 residues. V lost 1 base and J 8 bases, leaving 14 bases between the germline ends. Germline V gene lookup returns CDR1 LNHNV and CDR2 YYDKDF (reference sequence). DNA of the CDR3: TGTGCCACCAGCAGAGTAAAGGGGTATTGGGAAAAACTGTTTTTT. Protein sequence: CATSRVKGYWEKLFF.

The chain employs TRBV28 and TRBJ1-1; a possible D gene is TRBD1 (5 bases). The V end was cut by 3 bases, the J end by 0 bases, with 14 bases between. Germline loops: CDR1 MDHEN, CDR2 SYDVKM. There are 16 residues in the CDR3. The CDR3 region has the DNA TGTGCCAGCAGTTTTCAACACGGGGGACTGAACACTGAAGCTTTCTTT. Amino acids: CASSFQHGGLNTEAFF.

The genes are TRBV18 and TRBJ1-6; no clear D. The CDR3 spans 15 residues. Germline CDR1 KGHSH, CDR2 LQKENI. Trimming took off 1 base at V and 7 bases at J, with 11 bases between the two ends. CDR3: CASSPQFGENSPLHF. The CDR3 DNA sequence: TGTGCCAGCTCACCACAATTTGGGGAGAATTCACCCCTCCACTTT.

This clone was detected only a few times. The chain uses TRBV5-1 and TRBJ2-7; D perhaps matches TRBD2 (6 bases). The germline CDR1 and CDR2 sequences are SGHRS and YFSETQ. The CDR3 is 13 residues long. With 4 bases removed from V and 4 bases from J, the gap between germline ends came to 12 bases. CDR3 residues: CASSIGTAYEQYF. Written as DNA, the CDR3 is TGCGCCAGCAGCATAGGGACTGCATACGAGCAGTACTTC. The variable domain in full, completed from reference TRBV5-1 and TRBJ2-7, reads KAGVTQTPRYLIKTRGQQVTLSCSPISGHRSVSWYQQTPGQGLQFLFEYFSETQRNKGNFPGRFSGRQFSNSRSEMNVSTLELGDSALYLCASSIGTAYEQYFGPGTRLTVT.

The genes are TRBV9 and TRBJ1-2; 7 nucleotides line up with TRBD1. With 4 bases clipped from V and 6 bases from J, the junction kept 9 bases outside the gene matches. Per germline, CDR1 SGDLS and CDR2 YYNGEE. The CDR3 has 14 residues. CDR3 coding DNA: TGTGCCAGCAGCCCATTGACAGGGTCGGATGGCTACACCTTC. Translation gives CASSPLTGSDGYTF.

This chain joins TRBV4-2 and TRBJ1-2, with 9 bases identical to TRBD1. Germline V gene lookup returns CDR1 LGHNA and CDR2 YNFKEQ. V shed 3 bases and J 5 bases; nucleotides not matched to a gene: 4. This CDR3 spans 14 amino acids. For the CDR3, the DNA is TGTGCCAGCAGCCAGGCGGGACAGGGTTATGGCTACACCTTC. Protein product: CASSQAGQGYGYTF.

The chain employs TRBV2 and TRBJ1-5; D gene unclear. Germline-derived CDR1 and CDR2 are SNHLY and FYNNEI. The CDR3 contains 15 residues. V was pared by 1 base and J by 5 bases, with 12 bases between. This chain's CDR3 is CASSEDSSGDQPQHF. Written as DNA, the CDR3 is TGTGCCAGCAGTGAAGACAGTAGCGGAGATCAGCCCCAGCATTTT.

The V gene is TRBV19, the J gene TRBJ2-5; D gene unclear. This CDR3 region has 11 residues. Between the trimmed V and J ends, which lost 8 bases and 5 bases, there was a span of 9 bases. CDR1 LNHDA and CDR2 SQIVND come from the germline V gene (reference sequence). CDR3 sequence reads: CASGGLETQYF. CDR3 sequence (DNA): TGTGCCAGTGGTGGCCTGGAGACCCAGTACTTC.

CDR3 residues: CASSSAAGGTYNEQFF. In nucleotides, the CDR3 is TGTGCCAGCAGCTCAGCAGCGGGAGGTACCTACAATGAGCAGTTCTTC. V gene TRBV5-8 combines with J gene TRBJ2-1; 9 positions agree with TRBD2. Germline CDR1 and CDR2: SGHTS and YDEGEE. Unmatched junction bases numbered 6, after V lost 3 bases and J lost 2 bases. The CDR3 is 16 residues long.

This clone was found once. The gene calls are TRBV6-1 and TRBJ1-6; D possibly corresponds to TRBD1 (6 bases). Germline V gene lookup returns CDR1 MNHNS and CDR2 SASEGT. This CDR3 is 18 amino acids long. The V and J ends lost 1 base and 2 bases respectively, with 15 bases between them. The CDR3 reads CASSEVLTTGTYNSPLHF. CDR3 nucleotides: TGTGCCAGCAGTGAAGTGCTTACGACAGGAACCTATAATTCACCCCTCCACTTT.

The gene calls are TRBV29-1 and TRBJ1-2, with D maybe TRBD1 (6 bases). The CDR3 has 13 amino acids. V lost 6 bases and J lost 0, with 11 bases in between. Per the germline V gene, CDR1 is SQVTM and CDR2 is ANQGSEA. CDR3 sequence (DNA): TGCAGCGTGGGACAAAAAACTAACTATGGCTACACCTTC. This gives the protein CSVGQKTNYGYTF.

CDR3 sequence: CASSYELEGTGELFF. Here the CDR3 DNA reads TGTGCCAGCAGTTACGAGCTAGAAGGCACCGGGGAGCTGTTTTTT. The chain couples TRBV6-5 to TRBJ2-2; D gene uncertain. Germline CDR1 and CDR2: MNHEY and SVGAGI. Trimming shortened V by 2 bases and J by 4 bases, and 11 bases separated the two germline ends. This CDR3 has 15 amino acids.

The V gene is TRBV11-3, the J gene TRBJ2-1, with TRBD2 matching 13 bases. The V gene's germline CDR1 is SGHNT and CDR2 YENEEA. There are 18 residues in the CDR3. V lost 0 bases, J lost 3 bases, and 5 bases stayed unmatched. CDR3 amino acids: CASSLDRGTSGDYNEQFF. DNA of the CDR3: TGTGCCAGCAGCTTAGATCGGGGGACTAGCGGGGACTACAATGAGCAGTTCTTC.

The chain is built from TRBV24-1 and TRBJ2-3, with D perhaps TRBD1 (6 bases). The CDR3 totals 13 residues. V was pared by 9 bases and J by 2 bases, with 11 bases between. Germline CDR1 is KGHDR and CDR2 is SFDVKD. The CDR3 here is CATGTPITDTQYF. CDR3 bases: TGTGCCACCGGGACACCCATCACAGATACGCAGTATTTT.

The chain combines TRBV2 with TRBJ1-5; 8 bases are shared with TRBD1. This CDR3 comprises 16 residues. The V segment lost 1 base and the J segment 2 bases; nucleotides outside the gene matches: 4. The germline gives CDR1 SNHLY, CDR2 FYNNEI. The CDR3 loop is CASSEGQGRGNQPQHF. The CDR3 coding sequence is TGTGCCAGCAGTGAAGGACAGGGGCGAGGCAATCAGCCCCAGCATTTT.

The rearrangement uses TRBV16 and TRBJ1-2; TRBD1 might be the D (6 bases). This CDR3 comprises 14 residues. Trimming pared 2 bases from V and 4 bases from J, leaving 11 bases between. Per germline, CDR1 KGHSY and CDR2 FQNENV. The CDR3 protein is CASSQPVGGYGYTF. The CDR3 region has the DNA TGTGCCAGCAGCCAACCTGTAGGGGGCTATGGCTACACCTTC.

The rearrangement links TRBV5-1 to TRBJ2-3, with 8 nucleotides matching TRBD1. Looked up from germline, CDR1 is SGHRS and CDR2 is YFSETQ. Unmatched junction bases numbered 4, after V lost 3 bases and J lost 4 bases. The CDR3 covers 14 residues. CDR3 DNA: TGCGCCAGCAGCTCCGGACAGGGCGCAGATACGCAGTATTTT. This translates into CASSSGQGADTQYF.

This chain links TRBV7-3 with TRBJ2-3; D is tentatively TRBD1 or TRBD2 (9 bases each). The CDR3 contains 17 residues. The ends were cut back, 4 bases at V and 5 bases at J, with 22 bases in the middle. Looked up from germline, CDR1 is SGHTA and CDR2 is FQGTGA. The CDR3 DNA reads as TGTGCCAGCAGCTCAACAGGGGGCGGGAGGGCAAGAGATACGCAGTATTTT. This sequence encodes CASSSTGGGRARDTQYF.

The chain employs TRBV28 and TRBJ2-7, with TRBD1 identical over 7 bases. After removal of 10 bases from V and 1 base from J, the junction contained 10 bases not matched to a gene. The CDR3 sequence is 14 residues long. Germline-derived CDR1 and CDR2 are MDHEN and SYDVKM. Here the CDR3 DNA reads TGTGCCAACCCACCGACAGGGCCTTCCTACGAGCAGTACTTC. This codes for CANPPTGPSYEQYF.

This chain links TRBV5-1 with TRBJ1-1; 7 positions agree with TRBD1. Germline loops: CDR1 SGHRS, CDR2 YFSETQ. This CDR3 contains 14 residues. The V gene end was trimmed by 4 bases and the J gene end by 0 bases; junction bases not matched to a gene: 3. The CDR3 DNA reads TGCGCCAGCAGCACGGACAGGCTGAACACTGAAGCTTTCTTT. Encoded protein: CASSTDRLNTEAFF.

J is TRBJ1-1 and V is TRBV28; 7 bases map to TRBD1. The J segment lost 3 bases and the V segment lost 4 bases, leaving 11 bases of the junction unmatched. Germline CDR1 MDHEN, CDR2 SYDVKM. There are 16 residues in the CDR3. DNA of the CDR3: TGTGCCAGCAGTTATCCGACAGGGAAGGGGGACACTGAAGCTTTCTTT. It translates to CASSYPTGKGDTEAFF.

The chain employs TRBV5-4 and TRBJ1-2, with D tentatively TRBD1 (5 bases). Trimming shortened V by 4 bases and J by 4 bases, and 14 bases separated the two germline ends. Germline V lookup: CDR1 SGHNT, CDR2 YYREEE (reference sequence). The CDR3 length is 14 residues. The CDR3 region has the DNA TGTGCCAGCAGCCCGGTGGGGGGGGGCTATGGCTACACCTTC. It specifies CASSPVGGGYGYTF.

As for this clone: Germline and junction disagree at one end, which may indicate a read error. The chain has TRBV5-5 and TRBJ1-1; no firm D call. The CDR3 contains 13 residues. Germline V gives CDR1 SGHKS, CDR2 YYEKEE (reference sequence). The CDR3 DNA is TGTGCCAGCAGCTTGTACGGTCCGCGGCCCCGGGTCTTT. Protein: CASSLYGPRPRVF.

This rearrangement joins TRBV30 to TRBJ2-1; 10 nucleotides align to TRBD1. The germline gives CDR1 GTSNPN, CDR2 SVGIG (reference sequence). V shed 6 bases and J 7 bases; nucleotides not matched to a gene: 6. The CDR3 is 13 amino acids. As DNA, the CDR3 is TGTGCCTGTAGACAGGGGGCGAGGAATGAGCAGTTCTTC. Protein product: CACRQGARNEQFF.

This sequence joins TRBV27 and TRBJ1-1; 7 positions match TRBD1. The CDR3 length is 15 residues. V was pared by 2 bases and J by 5 bases, with 8 bases of the junction left unmatched. CDR1 is MNHEY and CDR2 is SMNVEV in the germline V gene (reference sequence). In DNA, the CDR3 is TGTGCCAGCAGTTTAGACCACAGGGGTTATACTGAAGCTTTCTTT. It yields the protein CASSLDHRGYTEAFF.